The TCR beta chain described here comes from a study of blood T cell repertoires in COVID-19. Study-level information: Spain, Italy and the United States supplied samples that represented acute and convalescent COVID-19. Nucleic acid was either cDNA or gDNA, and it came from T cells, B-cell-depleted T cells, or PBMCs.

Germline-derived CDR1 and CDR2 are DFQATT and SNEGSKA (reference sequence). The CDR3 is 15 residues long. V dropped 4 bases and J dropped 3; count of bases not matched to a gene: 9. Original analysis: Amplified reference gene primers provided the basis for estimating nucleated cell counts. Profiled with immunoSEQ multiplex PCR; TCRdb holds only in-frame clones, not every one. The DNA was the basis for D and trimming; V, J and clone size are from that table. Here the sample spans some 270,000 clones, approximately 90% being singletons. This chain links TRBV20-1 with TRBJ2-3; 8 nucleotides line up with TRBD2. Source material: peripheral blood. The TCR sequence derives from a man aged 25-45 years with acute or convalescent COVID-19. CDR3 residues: CSANDLAGSTDTQYF. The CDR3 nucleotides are TGCAGTGCTAATGACTTAGCGGGGAGTACAGATACGCAGTATTTT.